This T cell receptor beta chain was documented in a study of regulatory T cells in long-lasting Graves disease. As for the study in general: By definition, persistent Graves' disease involved antithyroid drugs for over 5 years alongside positive TSH receptor antibodies. Study observations and caveats: Favoring TRBV28, TRBJ1-2 and TRBJ2-5 was a feature seen in persistent disease.

TCR beta libraries were built with iRepertoire HTBI primers and Arm-PCR of CDR3 regions. Via MiXCR, TCRdb re-called the multiplex PCR reads, giving one row per CDR3 protein. The sample consists of over 450,000 distinct CDR3 sequences, 20% to 25% of them appearing once. The CDR3 has 14 residues. Per the germline V gene, CDR1 is MDHEN and CDR2 is SYDVKM. The V end was cut by 6 bases, the J end by 1 base, with 10 bases between. This clonotype was picked up many times. Antigen unknown. The time point is: persistent/refractory GD, antithyroid drugs over 5 years with positive TRAb. PBMC RNA served as the TCR library source.

This chain joins TRBV28 and TRBJ2-4; possible D gene TRBD1, 6 bases. This TCR derives from a female donor with Graves disease. The starting material was peripheral blood mononuclear cells (PBMCs), obtained when the disease was refractory, from a patient treated with antithyroid drugs. The CDR3 spells CASRIRGAKNIQYF. In DNA, the CDR3 is TGTGCCAGCAGGATAAGGGGGGCCAAAAACATTCAGTACTTC.